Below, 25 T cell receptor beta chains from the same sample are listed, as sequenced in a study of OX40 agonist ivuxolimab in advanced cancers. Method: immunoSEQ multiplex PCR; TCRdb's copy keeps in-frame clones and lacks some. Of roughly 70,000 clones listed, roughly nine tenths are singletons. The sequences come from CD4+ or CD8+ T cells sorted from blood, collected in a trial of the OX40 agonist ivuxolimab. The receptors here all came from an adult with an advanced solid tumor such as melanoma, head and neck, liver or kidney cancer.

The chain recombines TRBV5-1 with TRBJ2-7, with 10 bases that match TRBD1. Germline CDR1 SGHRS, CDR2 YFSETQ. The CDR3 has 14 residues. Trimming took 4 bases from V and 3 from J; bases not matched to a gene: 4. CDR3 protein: CASSRDRGGYEQYF. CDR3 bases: TGCGCCAGCAGCAGGGACAGGGGAGGCTACGAGCAGTACTTC.

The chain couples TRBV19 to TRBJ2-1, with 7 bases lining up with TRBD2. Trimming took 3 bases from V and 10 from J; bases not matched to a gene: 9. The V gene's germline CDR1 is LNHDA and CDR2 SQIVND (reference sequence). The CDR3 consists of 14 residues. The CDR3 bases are TGTGCCAGTAGTATCAGGACTAGTCTATGGGAGCAGTTCTTC. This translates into CASSIRTSLWEQFF.

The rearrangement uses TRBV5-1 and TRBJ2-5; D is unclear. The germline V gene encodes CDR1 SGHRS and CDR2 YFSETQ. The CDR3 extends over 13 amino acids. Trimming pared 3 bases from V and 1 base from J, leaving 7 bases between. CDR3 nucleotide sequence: TGCGCCAGCAGCTCAGGCGCCCAAGAGACCCAGTACTTC. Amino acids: CASSSGAQETQYF.

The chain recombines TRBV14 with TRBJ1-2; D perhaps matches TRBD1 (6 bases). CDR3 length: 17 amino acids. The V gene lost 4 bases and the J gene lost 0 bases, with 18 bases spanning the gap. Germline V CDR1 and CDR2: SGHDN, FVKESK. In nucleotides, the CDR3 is TGTGCCAGCAGCCGGGACCCCGGGGGCGTATCTAACTATGGCTACACCTTC. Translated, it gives CASSRDPGGVSNYGYTF.

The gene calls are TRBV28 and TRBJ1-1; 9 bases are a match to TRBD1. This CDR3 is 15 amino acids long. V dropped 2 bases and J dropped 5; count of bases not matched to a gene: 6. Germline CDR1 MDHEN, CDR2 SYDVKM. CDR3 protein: CASSLDRGMGTEAFF. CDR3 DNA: TGTGCCAGCAGTTTAGACAGGGGGATGGGGACTGAAGCTTTCTTT.

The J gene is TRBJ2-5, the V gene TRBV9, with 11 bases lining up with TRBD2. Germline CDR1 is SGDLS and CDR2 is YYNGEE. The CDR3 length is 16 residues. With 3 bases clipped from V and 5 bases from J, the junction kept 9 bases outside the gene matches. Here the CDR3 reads CASSELAGENAETQYF. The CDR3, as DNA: TGTGCCAGCAGCGAACTAGCGGGAGAGAATGCGGAGACCCAGTACTTC. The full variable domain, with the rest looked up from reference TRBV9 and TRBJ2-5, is DSGVTQTPKHLITATGQRVTLRCSPRSGDLSVYWYQQSLDQGLQFLIQYYNGEERAKGNILERFSAQQFPDLHSELNLSSLELGDSALYFCASSELAGENAETQYFGPGTRLLVL.

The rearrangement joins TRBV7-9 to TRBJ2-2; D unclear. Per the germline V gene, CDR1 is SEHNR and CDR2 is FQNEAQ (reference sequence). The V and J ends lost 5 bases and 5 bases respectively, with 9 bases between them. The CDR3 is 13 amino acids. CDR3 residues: CASSRRETGELFF. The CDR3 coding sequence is TGTGCCAGCAGCAGGCGAGAGACCGGGGAGCTGTTTTTT.

In DNA form, the CDR3 reads TGCGCCAGCACCCCGGGACCGGGGGGTGGGCCCCAGCATTTT. This encodes CASTPGPGGGPQHF. V usage is TRBV10-2 and J usage is TRBJ1-5; possibly TRBD1 for D (5 bases). The germline gives CDR1 WSHSY, CDR2 SAAADI. This CDR3 region has 14 residues. The V end lost 7 bases, the J end lost 9 bases, and 19 bases lay between the germline ends.

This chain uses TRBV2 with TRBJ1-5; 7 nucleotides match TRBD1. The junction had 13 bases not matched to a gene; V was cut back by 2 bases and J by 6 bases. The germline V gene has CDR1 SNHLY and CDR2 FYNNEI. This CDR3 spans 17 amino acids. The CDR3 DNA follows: TGTGCCAGCAGTGAATCCCTGACAGGGAAGAGGAGTCAGCCCCAGCATTTT. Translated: CASSESLTGKRSQPQHF.

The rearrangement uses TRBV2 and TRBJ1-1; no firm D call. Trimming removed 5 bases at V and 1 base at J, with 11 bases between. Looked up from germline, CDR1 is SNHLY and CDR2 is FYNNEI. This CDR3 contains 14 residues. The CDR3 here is CASSIYNQNTEAFF. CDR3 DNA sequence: TGTGCCAGCAGTATTTACAATCAGAACACTGAAGCTTTCTTT.

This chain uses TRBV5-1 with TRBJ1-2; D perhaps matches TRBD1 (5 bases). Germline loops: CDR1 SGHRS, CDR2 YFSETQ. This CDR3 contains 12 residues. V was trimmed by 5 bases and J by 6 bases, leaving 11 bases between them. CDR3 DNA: TGCGCCAGCAGTAGGACAAGAGATGGCTACACCTTC. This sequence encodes CASSRTRDGYTF. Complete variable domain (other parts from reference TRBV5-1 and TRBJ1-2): KAGVTQTPRYLIKTRGQQVTLSCSPISGHRSVSWYQQTPGQGLQFLFEYFSETQRNKGNFPGRFSGRQFSNSRSEMNVSTLELGDSALYLCASSRTRDGYTFGSGTRLTVV.

For the CDR3, the DNA is TGTGCCAGCAGTTACAGGGACTCTAACTATGGCTACACCTTC. This codes for CASSYRDSNYGYTF. The J gene is TRBJ1-2, the V gene TRBV6-5; tentative D call: TRBD1 (5 bases). The germline V gene has CDR1 MNHEY and CDR2 SVGAGI. The CDR3 contains 14 residues. With 2 bases removed from V and 0 bases from J, the gap between germline ends came to 7 bases.

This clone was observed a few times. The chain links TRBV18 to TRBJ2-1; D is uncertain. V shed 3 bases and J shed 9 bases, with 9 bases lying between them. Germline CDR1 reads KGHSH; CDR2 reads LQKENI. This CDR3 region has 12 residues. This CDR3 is CASSPERVEQFF. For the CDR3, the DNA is TGTGCCAGCTCACCGGAAAGGGTTGAGCAGTTCTTC. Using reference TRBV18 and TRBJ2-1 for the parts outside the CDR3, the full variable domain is NAGVMQNPRHLVRRRGQEARLRCSPMKGHSHVYWYRQLPEEGLKFMVYLQKENIIDESGMPKERFSAEFPKEGPSILRIQQVVRGDSAAYFCASSPERVEQFFGPGTRLTVL.

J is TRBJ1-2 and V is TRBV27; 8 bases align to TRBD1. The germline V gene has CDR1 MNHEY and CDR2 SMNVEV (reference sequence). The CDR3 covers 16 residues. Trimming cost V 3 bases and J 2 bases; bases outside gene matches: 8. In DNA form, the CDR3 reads TGTGCCAGCAGTTTCCTTAGACAGGGGCGGAACTATGGCTACACCTTC. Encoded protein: CASSFLRQGRNYGYTF.

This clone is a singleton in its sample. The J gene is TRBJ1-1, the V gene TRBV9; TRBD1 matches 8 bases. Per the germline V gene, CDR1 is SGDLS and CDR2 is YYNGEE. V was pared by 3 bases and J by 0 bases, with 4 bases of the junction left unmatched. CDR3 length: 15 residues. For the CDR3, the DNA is TGTGCCAGCAGCGCGGGACAGGAATTGAACACTGAAGCTTTCTTT. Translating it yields CASSAGQELNTEAFF.

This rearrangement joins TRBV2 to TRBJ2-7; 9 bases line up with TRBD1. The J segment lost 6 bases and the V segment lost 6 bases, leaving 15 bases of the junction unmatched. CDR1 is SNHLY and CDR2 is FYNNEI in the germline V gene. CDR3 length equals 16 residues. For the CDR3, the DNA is TGTGCCAGCAGCCCCTCCCCGACAGGGGGGCTGGCCGAGCAGTACTTC. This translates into CASSPSPTGGLAEQYF.

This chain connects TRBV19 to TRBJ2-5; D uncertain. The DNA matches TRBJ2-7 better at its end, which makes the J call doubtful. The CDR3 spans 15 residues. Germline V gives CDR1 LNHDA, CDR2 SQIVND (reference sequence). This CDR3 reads CASSIKQALAIEQYF. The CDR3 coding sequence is TGTGCCAGTAGTATAAAGCAGGCTTTGGCGATCGAGCAGTACTTC.

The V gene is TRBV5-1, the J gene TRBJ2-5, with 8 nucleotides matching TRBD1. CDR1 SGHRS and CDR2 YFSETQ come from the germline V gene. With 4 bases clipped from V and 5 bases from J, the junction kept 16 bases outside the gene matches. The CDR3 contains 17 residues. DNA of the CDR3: TGCGCCAGCAGCACCGGACAGGGCGCAAACCAGAGGGAGACCCAGTACTTC. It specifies CASSTGQGANQRETQYF.

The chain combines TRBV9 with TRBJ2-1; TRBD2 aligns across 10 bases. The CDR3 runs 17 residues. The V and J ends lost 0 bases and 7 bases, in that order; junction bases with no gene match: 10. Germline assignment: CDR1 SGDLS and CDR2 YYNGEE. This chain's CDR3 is CASSVGGAGGPRNEQFF. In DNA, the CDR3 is TGTGCCAGCAGCGTAGGAGGAGCGGGAGGGCCGAGAAATGAGCAGTTCTTC.

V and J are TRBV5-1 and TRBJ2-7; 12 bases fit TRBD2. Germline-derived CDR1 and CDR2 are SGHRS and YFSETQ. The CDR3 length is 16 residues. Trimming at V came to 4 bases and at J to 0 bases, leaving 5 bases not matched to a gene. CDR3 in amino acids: CASSAGLAGSSYEQYF. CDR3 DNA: TGCGCCAGCAGCGCCGGACTAGCGGGGAGCTCCTACGAGCAGTACTTC. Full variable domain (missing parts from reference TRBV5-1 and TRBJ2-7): KAGVTQTPRYLIKTRGQQVTLSCSPISGHRSVSWYQQTPGQGLQFLFEYFSETQRNKGNFPGRFSGRQFSNSRSEMNVSTLELGDSALYLCASSAGLAGSSYEQYFGPGTRLTVT.

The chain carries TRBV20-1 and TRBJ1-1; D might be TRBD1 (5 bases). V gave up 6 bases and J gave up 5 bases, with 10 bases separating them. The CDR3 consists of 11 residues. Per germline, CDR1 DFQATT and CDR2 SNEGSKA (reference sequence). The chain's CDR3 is CSAVAGTEAFF. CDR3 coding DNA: TGCAGTGCAGTAGCAGGGACTGAAGCTTTCTTT.

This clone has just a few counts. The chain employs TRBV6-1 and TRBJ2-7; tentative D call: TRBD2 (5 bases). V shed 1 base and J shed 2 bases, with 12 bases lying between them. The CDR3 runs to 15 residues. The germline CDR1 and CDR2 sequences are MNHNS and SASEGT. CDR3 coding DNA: TGTGCCAGCAGTGAAGGTAGGAGGAACGCCTACGAGCAGTACTTC. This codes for CASSEGRRNAYEQYF.

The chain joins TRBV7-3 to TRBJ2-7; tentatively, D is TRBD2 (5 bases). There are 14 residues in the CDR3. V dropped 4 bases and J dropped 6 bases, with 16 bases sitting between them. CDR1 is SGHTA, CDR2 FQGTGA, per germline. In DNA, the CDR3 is TGTGCCAGCAGCTCCTCCGCCCTAGCCCCCGAGCAGTACTTC. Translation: CASSSSALAPEQYF. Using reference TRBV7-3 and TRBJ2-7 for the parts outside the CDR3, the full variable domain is GAGVSQTPSNKVTEKGKYVELRCDPISGHTALYWYRQSLGQGPEFLIYFQGTGAADDSGLPNDRFFAVRPEGSVSTLKIQRTERGDSAVYLCASSSSALAPEQYFGPGTRLTVT.

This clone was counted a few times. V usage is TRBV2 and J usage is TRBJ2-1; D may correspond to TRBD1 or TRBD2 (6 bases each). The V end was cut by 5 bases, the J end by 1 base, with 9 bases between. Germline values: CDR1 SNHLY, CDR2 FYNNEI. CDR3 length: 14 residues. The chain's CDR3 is CASSRGGSYNEQFF. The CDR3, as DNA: TGTGCCAGCAGTAGAGGGGGGTCCTACAATGAGCAGTTCTTC.

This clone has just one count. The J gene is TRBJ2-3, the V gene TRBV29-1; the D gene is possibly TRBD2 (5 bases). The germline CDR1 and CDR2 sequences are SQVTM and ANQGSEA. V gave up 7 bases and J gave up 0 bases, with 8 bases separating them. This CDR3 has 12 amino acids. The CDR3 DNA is TGCAGCGGCCGAGGGAGCACAGATACGCAGTATTTT. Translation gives CSGRGSTDTQYF.